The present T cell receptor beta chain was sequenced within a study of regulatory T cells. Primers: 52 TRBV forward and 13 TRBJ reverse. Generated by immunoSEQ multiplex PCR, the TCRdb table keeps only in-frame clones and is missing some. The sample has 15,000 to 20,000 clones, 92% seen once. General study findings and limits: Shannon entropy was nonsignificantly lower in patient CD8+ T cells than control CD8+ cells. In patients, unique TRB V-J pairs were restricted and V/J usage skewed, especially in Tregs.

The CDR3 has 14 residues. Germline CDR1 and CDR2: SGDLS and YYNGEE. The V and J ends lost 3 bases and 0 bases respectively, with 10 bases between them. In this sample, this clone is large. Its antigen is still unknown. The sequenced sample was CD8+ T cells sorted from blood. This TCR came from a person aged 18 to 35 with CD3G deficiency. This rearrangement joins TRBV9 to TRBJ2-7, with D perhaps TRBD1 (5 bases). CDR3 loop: CASSAEDSSYEQYF. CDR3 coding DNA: TGTGCCAGCAGCGCAGAAGACAGCTCCTACGAGCAGTACTTC. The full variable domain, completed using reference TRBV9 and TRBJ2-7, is DSGVTQTPKHLITATGQRVTLRCSPRSGDLSVYWYQQSLDQGLQFLIQYYNGEERAKGNILERFSAQQFPDLHSELNLSSLELGDSALYFCASSAEDSSYEQYFGPGTRLTVT.